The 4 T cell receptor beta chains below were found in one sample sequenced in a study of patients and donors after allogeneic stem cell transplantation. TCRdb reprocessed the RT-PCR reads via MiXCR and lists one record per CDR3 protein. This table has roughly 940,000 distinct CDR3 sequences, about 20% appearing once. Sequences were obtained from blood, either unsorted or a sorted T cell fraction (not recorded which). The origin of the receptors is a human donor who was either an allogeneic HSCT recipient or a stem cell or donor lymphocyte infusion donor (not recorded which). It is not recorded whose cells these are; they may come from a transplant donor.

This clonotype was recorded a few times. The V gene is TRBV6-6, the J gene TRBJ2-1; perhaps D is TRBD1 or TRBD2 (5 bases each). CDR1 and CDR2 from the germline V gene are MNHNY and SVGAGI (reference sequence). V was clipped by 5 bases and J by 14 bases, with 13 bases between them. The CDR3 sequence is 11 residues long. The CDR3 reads CASSATGREFF. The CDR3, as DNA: TGTGCCAGCAGTGCGACGGGGCGCGAGTTCTTC.

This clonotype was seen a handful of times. The CDR3 loop is CASSPPQDYNSPLHF. The CDR3 nucleotides read TGTGCCAGCAGCCCCCCGCAGGACTATAATTCACCCCTCCACTTT. The chain employs TRBV2 and TRBJ1-6; D is unclear. V gave up 6 bases and J gave up 3 bases, with 12 bases separating them. The CDR3 length is 15 residues. CDR1 is SNHLY and CDR2 is FYNNEI in the germline V gene.

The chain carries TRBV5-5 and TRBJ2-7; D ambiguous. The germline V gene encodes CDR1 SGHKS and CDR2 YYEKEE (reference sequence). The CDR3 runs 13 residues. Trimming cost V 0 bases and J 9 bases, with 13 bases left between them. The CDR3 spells CASSLAGQVRQYF. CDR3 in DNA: TGTGCCAGCAGCTTGGCAGGTCAGGTGCGGCAGTACTTC.

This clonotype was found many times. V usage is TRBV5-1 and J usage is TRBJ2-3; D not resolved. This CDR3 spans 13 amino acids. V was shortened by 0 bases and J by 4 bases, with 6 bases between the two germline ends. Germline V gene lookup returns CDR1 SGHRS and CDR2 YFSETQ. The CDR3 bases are TGCGCCAGCAGCTTGGAATGGGCAGATACGCAGTATTTT. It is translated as CASSLEWADTQYF.